These 5 T cell receptor beta chains were all obtained from the same sample, sequenced in a study of cytotoxic CD8 clonotypes in ibrutinib-treated CLL. The data were produced by immunoSEQ multiplex PCR, yet TCRdb's version contains in-frame clones alone and is incomplete. Here the sample spans approximately 140,000 clones, about 72% being singletons. The sequenced sample was PBMCs, obtained after 12 months of ibrutinib treatment. These receptor sequences come from a human donor with chronic lymphocytic leukemia.

This sequence joins TRBV6-4 and TRBJ1-5; 9 bases match TRBD1. V shed 4 bases, J shed 1 base, and the junction held 2 bases outside the gene matches. The CDR3 consists of 15 residues. Germline loops: CDR1 MRHNA, CDR2 SNTAGT. The CDR3 nucleotides read TGTGCCAGCAGTGTACAGGGGGCCAGCAATCAGCCCCAGCATTTT. The encoded protein is CASSVQGASNQPQHF.

This clone has just one count. V and J are TRBV5-1 and TRBJ2-7; possible D gene TRBD2, 7 bases. Germline CDR1 SGHRS, CDR2 YFSETQ. The V end was cut by 0 bases, the J end by 6 bases, with 13 bases between. The CDR3 is 14 amino acids. The CDR3 spells CASSLVRGGGEQYF. Here the CDR3 DNA reads TGCGCCAGCAGCTTGGTACGGGGAGGGGGCGAGCAGTACTTC.

At least ten counts were recorded for this clone. The rearrangement joins TRBV19 to TRBJ1-2, with 7 bases that match TRBD1. The germline V gene encodes CDR1 LNHDA and CDR2 SQIVND (reference sequence). With V trimmed by 6 bases and J by 4 bases, 17 bases remained unmatched. The CDR3 extends over 17 amino acids. The CDR3 sequence is CASRQAETGSWSYGYTF. CDR3 DNA: TGTGCCAGTAGGCAAGCCGAGACAGGGAGTTGGAGCTATGGCTACACCTTC.

The chain has TRBV11-2 and TRBJ2-7; D possibly matches TRBD1 or TRBD2 (5 bases each). There are 16 residues in the CDR3. Trimming pared 3 bases from V and 0 bases from J, leaving 15 bases between. The germline CDR1 and CDR2 sequences are SGHAT and FQNNGV. The CDR3: CASSLSGQPSSYEQYF. The CDR3 nucleotides are TGTGCCAGCAGCTTGTCGGGGCAGCCCAGCTCCTACGAGCAGTACTTC.

The chain joins TRBV18 to TRBJ1-1; 12 nucleotides agree with TRBD1. The ends lost 3 bases at V and 3 bases at J; junction bases unmatched: 2. The germline V gene encodes CDR1 KGHSH and CDR2 LQKENI. The CDR3 covers 15 residues. The chain's CDR3 is CASSPGQGAHTEAFF. In nucleotides, the CDR3 is TGTGCCAGCTCACCGGGACAGGGGGCGCACACTGAAGCTTTCTTT. Full variable domain (outside the CDR3, taken from reference TRBV18 and TRBJ1-1): NAGVMQNPRHLVRRRGQEARLRCSPMKGHSHVYWYRQLPEEGLKFMVYLQKENIIDESGMPKERFSAEFPKEGPSILRIQQVVRGDSAAYFCASSPGQGAHTEAFFGQGTRLTVV.